This is a list of T cell receptor beta chains from one sample in a study of cytomegalovirus exposure and HLA in healthy donors. The data were produced by immunoSEQ multiplex PCR, yet TCRdb's version contains in-frame clones alone and is incomplete. The sample shows more than 300,000 clones, 86% of them seen only once. Sequencing was done on a sample of PBMCs. These receptor sequences come from a woman under 30 in good health and CMV-seronegative. The CDR3 runs from the conserved cysteine through the conserved F or W. The D gene is left open where the match is weak. Size tells how often a clone was seen (once, few, many) or the class of an expanded clone, and some rows leave it out.

CDR3nt	CDR3aa	len	v_gene	j_gene	d_gene	abundance
TGTGCCATCAGTTTGACAGGGGATGCGGCGTCCTACAATGAGCAGTTCTTC	CAISLTGDAASYNEQFF	17	TRBV10-3	TRBJ2-1	TRBD1	-
TGTGCCAGCAGTGGACAACTAGCGGTTTACAATGAGCAGTTCTTC	CASSGQLAVYNEQFF	15	TRBV6-1	TRBJ2-1	TRBD2	once
TGTGCCAGCAGCCCCCACAACAATGAGCAGTTCTTC	CASSPHNNEQFF	12	TRBV11-2	TRBJ2-1	-	-
TGCGCCAGCAGCCAAGAGGGGCTCACAGGGATAAGCTTC	CASSQEGLTGISF	13	TRBV4-1	TRBJ2-7	-	-
TGTGCCAGCAGCCTGTTGGGGGGCCAAGAGACCCAGTACTTC	CASSLLGGQETQYF	14	TRBV6-6	TRBJ2-5	-	-
TGTGCCAGCAGCCTACAAGGGGAAGGACTAAACTACGAGCAGTACTTC	CASSLQGEGLNYEQYF	16	TRBV4-2	TRBJ2-7	-	-
TGTGCCAGCAGTCCAGCGGGAGGGCCATACACCGGGGAGCTGTTTTTT	CASSPAGGPYTGELFF	16	TRBV27	TRBJ2-2	TRBD2	-
TGTGCCAGCAGCTTTGTCCCGACAAACTCCTACGAGCAGTACTTC	CASSFVPTNSYEQYF	15	TRBV11-2	TRBJ2-7	-	once
TGTGCCAGCGCCATGGGAGGGACCAACGAGCAGTACTTC	CASAMGGTNEQYF	13	TRBV7-9	TRBJ2-7	TRBD2	-
TGTGCCAGCAGCTTAGGGGGGGAGTACGAGCAGTACTTC	CASSLGGEYEQYF	13	TRBV7-9	TRBJ2-7	-	-
TGTGCCAGCAGTGAAGGGGCCAACTACGAGCAGTACTTC	CASSEGANYEQYF	13	TRBV25-1	TRBJ2-7	-	-
TGTGCCAGCAGCGGGACATCCGCGGCCCACACCGGCTACACCTTC	CASSGTSAAHTGYTF	15	TRBV7-8	TRBJ1-2	-	-
TGTGCCAGTAGTATCGGACTAGCGGTTACCTACGAGCAGTACTTC	CASSIGLAVTYEQYF	15	TRBV19	TRBJ2-7	TRBD2	-
TGTGCCAGCAGTCAGCGGGAGGGTGCAGATACGCAGTATTTT	CASSQREGADTQYF	14	TRBV6-5	TRBJ2-3	TRBD2	-
TGCGCCAGCAGCACGGCGGGACTCTCGAACACCGGGGAGCTGTTTTTT	CASSTAGLSNTGELFF	16	TRBV5-1	TRBJ2-2	-	-
TGTGCCAGTAGTATCAGGCAGGGGGGCTCCTACGAGCAGTACTTC	CASSIRQGGSYEQYF	15	TRBV19	TRBJ2-7	-	-
TGTGCCAGCGGTGGGGGACTGACCATGAACACTGAAGCTTTCTTT	CASGGGLTMNTEAFF	15	TRBV6-1	TRBJ1-1	-	-
TGTGCCAGTAGTAAGACTAGCGGGAGGGCTGGGGAGCAGTACTTC	CASSKTSGRAGEQYF	15	TRBV19	TRBJ2-7	TRBD2	-
TGCGCCACCACGGCTGGGGGGGGCACTGAAGCTTTCTTT	CATTAGGGTEAFF	13	TRBV5-1	TRBJ1-1	-	-